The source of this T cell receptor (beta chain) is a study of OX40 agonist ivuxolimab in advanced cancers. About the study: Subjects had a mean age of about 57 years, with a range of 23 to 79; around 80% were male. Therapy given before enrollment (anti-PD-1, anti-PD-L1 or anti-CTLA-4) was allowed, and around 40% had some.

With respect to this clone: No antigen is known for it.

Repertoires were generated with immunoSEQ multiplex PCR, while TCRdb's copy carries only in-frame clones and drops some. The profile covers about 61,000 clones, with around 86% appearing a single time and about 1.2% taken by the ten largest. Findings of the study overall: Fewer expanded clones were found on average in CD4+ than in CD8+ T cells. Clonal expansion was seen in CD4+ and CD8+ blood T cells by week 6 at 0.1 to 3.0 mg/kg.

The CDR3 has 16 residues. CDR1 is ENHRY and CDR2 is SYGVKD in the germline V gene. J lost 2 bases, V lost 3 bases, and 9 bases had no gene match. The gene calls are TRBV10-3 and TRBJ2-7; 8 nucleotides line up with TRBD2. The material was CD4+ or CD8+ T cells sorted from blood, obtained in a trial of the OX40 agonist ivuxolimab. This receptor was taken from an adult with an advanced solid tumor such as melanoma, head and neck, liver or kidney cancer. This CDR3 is CAISDPRLARPYEQYF. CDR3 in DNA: TGTGCCATCAGTGACCCCCGACTAGCGAGGCCCTACGAGCAGTACTTC.